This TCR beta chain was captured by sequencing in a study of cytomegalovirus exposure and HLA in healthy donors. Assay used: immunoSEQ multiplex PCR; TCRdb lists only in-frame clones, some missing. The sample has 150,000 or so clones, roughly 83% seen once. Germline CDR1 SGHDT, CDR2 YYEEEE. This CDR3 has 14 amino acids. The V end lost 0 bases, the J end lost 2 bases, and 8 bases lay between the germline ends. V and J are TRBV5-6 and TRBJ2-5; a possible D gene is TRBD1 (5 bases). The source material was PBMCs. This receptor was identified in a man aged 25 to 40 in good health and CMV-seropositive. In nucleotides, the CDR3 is TGTGCCAGCAGCTTGGCCGGACAACAAGAGACCCAGTACTTC. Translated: CASSLAGQQETQYF.